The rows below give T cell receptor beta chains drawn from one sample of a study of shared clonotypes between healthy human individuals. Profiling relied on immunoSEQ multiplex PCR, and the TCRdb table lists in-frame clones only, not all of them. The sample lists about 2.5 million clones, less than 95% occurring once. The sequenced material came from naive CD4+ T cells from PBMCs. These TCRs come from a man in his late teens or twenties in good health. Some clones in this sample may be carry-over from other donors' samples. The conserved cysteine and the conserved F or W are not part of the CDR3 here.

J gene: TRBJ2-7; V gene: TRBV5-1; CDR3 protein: ASSLFPSGNYEQY
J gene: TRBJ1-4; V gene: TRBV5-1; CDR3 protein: ASSLEYREKLF
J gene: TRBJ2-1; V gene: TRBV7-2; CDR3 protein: ASSVVEWAGYNEQF
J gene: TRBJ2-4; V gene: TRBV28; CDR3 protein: ATRTSGKNIQY
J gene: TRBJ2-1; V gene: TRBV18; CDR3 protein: ASSPGARRNEQF
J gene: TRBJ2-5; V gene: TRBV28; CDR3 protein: ASSLSGSGETQY
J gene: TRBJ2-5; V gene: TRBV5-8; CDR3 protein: ASSWGGSVQETQY
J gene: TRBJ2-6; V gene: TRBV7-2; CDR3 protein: ASSRIGGRAGANVLT
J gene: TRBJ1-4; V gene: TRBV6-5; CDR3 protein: ASRTIVNEKLF
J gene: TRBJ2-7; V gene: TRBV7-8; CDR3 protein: ASRGTSGSYEQY
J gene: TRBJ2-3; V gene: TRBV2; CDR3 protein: ASSTRQASTQY
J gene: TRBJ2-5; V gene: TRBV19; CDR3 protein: ASSTTGSGETQY
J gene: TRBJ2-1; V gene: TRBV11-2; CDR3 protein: ASSLETVVSYNEQF
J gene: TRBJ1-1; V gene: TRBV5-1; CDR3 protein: ASSFGDREAEAF
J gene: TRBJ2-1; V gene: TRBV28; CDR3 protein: ASSYSRTSGYNEQF
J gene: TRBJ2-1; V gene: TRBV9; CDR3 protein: ASSVGISYNEQF
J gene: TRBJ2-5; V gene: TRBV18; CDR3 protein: ASSPNRGQETQY
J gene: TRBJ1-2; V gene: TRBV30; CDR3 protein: AWTRDISYGYT
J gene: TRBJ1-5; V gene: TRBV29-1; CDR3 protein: SVRTSWGQPQH
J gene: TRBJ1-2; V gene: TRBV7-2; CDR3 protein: ASSHHLDRLRGYT
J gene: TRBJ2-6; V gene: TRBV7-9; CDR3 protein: ASSPLESGANVLT
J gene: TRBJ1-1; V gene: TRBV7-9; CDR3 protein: ASSLVALNTEAF
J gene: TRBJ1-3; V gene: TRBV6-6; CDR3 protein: ASSYSTGGNTIY
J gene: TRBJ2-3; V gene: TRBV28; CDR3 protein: ASSWGRIFTDTQY
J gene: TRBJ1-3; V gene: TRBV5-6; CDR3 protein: ASSLFLGGSGNTIY
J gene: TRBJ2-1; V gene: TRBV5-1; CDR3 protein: ASSSTGGVYNEQF
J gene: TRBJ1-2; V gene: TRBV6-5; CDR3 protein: ASTAQGLYGYT
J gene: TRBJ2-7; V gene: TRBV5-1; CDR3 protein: ASSFASSYEQY
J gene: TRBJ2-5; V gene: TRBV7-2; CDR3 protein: ASSSMVQETQY
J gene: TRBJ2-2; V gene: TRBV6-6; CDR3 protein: ASSSQRRTGELF
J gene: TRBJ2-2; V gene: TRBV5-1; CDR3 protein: ASSPGTGGSGELF